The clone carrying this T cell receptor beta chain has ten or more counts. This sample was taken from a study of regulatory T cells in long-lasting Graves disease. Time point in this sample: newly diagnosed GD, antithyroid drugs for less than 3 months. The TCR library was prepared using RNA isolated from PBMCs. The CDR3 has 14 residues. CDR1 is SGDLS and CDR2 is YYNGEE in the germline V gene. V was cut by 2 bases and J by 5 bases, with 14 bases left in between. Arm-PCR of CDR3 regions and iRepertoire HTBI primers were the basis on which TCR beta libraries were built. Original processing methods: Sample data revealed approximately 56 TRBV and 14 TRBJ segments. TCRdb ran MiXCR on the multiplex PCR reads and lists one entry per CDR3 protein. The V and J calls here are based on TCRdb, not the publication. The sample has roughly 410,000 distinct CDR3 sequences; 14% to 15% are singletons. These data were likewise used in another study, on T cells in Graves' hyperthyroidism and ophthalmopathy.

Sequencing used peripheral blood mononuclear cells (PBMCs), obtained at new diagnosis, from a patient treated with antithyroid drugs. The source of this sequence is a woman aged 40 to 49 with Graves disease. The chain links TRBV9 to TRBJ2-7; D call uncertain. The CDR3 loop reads CASSVASLGHEQYF. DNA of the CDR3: TGTGCCAGCAGCGTCGCATCCCTAGGACACGAGCAGTACTTC.